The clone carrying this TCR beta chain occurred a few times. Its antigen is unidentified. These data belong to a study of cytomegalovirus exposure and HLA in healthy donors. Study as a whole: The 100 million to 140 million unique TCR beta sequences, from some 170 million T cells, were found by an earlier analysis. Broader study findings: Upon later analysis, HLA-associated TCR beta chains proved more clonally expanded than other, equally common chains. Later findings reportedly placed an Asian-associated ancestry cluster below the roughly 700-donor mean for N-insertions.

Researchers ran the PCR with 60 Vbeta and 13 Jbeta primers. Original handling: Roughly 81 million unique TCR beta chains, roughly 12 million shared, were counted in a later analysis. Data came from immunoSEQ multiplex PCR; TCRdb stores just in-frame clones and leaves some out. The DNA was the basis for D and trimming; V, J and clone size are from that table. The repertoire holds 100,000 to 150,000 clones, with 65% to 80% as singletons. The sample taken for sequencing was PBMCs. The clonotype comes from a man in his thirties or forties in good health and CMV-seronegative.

The CDR3 is CASRPIGQGGKLFF. The CDR3 coding sequence is TGTGCCAGCAGACCCATTGGACAGGGAGGAAAACTGTTTTTT. V is TRBV7-9 and J is TRBJ1-4; TRBD1 aligns across 8 bases. Germline V lookup: CDR1 SEHNR, CDR2 FQNEAQ (reference sequence). The CDR3 loop spans 14 amino acids. Unmatched junction bases numbered 10, after V lost 6 bases and J lost 10 bases.